This TCR beta chain was captured in a study of blood T cell repertoires in COVID-19. Study-level information: PBMCs, B-cell-depleted T cells, or T cells were the source of the cDNA or gDNA that made up the material.

The germline V gene has CDR1 LGHNA and CDR2 YSLEER. V gave up 1 base and J gave up 0 bases, with 16 bases separating them. CDR3 size: 18 residues. Per the original data handling: Estimation of nucleated cell counts was performed using reference gene primer amplification. Profiling relied on immunoSEQ multiplex PCR, and the TCRdb table lists in-frame clones only, not all of them. The DNA gave D and trimming, while V, J and clone size come from that table. The data hold about 240,000 clones, with 70% to 90% observed a single time. This receptor was obtained from a man aged 55 to 70 with acute or convalescent COVID-19. The chain combines TRBV4-3 with TRBJ1-3; D is perhaps TRBD1 (5 bases). Input material: peripheral blood. CDR3 DNA sequence: TGCGCCAGCAGCCAAGGAGGAGGGGCCACGGCCTCTGGAAACACCATATATTTT. Its protein product is CASSQGGGATASGNTIYF.